This T cell receptor (beta chain) was captured by sequencing in a study of T cells in Graves' hyperthyroidism and ophthalmopathy. Findings of the study overall: In validation, the model predicted ophthalmopathy. These predictions came a median approximately 6.5 months before onset.

Germline CDR1 reads MNHEY; CDR2 reads SMNVEV (reference sequence). The germline V and J ends were trimmed by 5 bases and 1 base, with 17 bases remaining between them. This CDR3 comprises 16 residues. Amplified TCR beta CDR3 regions came from RNA transcripts. An initial round of RT-PCR targeting the TCR CDR3 relied on the HTBI primer set. TCRdb fed the multiplex PCR reads into MiXCR, producing one record per CDR3 protein. The profile shows about 500,000 distinct CDR3 sequences, about 16% of them singletons. This clonotype was counted many times. What it recognizes is unknown. Sequenced sample: blood. The chain combines TRBV27 with TRBJ1-1; D is unresolved. The TCR was taken from a woman aged 30 to 39 with Graves' ophthalmopathy. CDR3 residues: CASSPQTPPGNTEAFF. In DNA form, the CDR3 reads TGTGCCAGCAGTCCCCAGACACCCCCCGGGAACACTGAAGCTTTCTTT.